Each of the 15 T cell receptor beta chains below was sequenced from the same sample in a study of T cell responses to AZD1222 COVID-19 vaccine. The protocol was immunoSEQ multiplex PCR, while the TCRdb copy is restricted to in-frame clones and leaves out a portion. This sample carries roughly 200,000 clones, 94% of them seen once, and the ten largest clones take around 1.5%. The source material was peripheral blood, sampled 28 days after the second dose of the MenACWY control vaccine. Receptor source: an adult who received the MenACWY meningococcal vaccine as a control.

This clone came up once. The chain links TRBV5-8 to TRBJ2-7; 10 bases map to TRBD1. The CDR3 totals 15 residues. After removal of 4 bases from V and 0 bases from J, the junction contained 4 bases not matched to a gene. Germline V lookup: CDR1 SGHTS, CDR2 YDEGEE. As DNA, the CDR3 is TGTGCCAGCAGCCGCGGGACAGGGGACTCCTACGAGCAGTACTTC. Translated: CASSRGTGDSYEQYF.

The CDR3 here is CASSQDFLGRNQPQHF. The CDR3, as DNA: TGTGCCAGCAGCCAAGATTTTTTGGGGCGCAATCAGCCCCAGCATTTT. V is TRBV3-1 (or the pseudogene TRBV3-2) and J is TRBJ1-5, with D possibly matching TRBD1 (5 bases). The germline gives CDR1 LGHDT, CDR2 YNNKEL (reference sequence). Trimming stripped 0 bases from V and 2 bases from J, with 11 bases between. The CDR3 is 16 amino acids.

This clone was counted a single time. J is TRBJ2-7 and V is TRBV7-9; 10 nucleotides match TRBD2. From germline, CDR1 is SEHNR and CDR2 FQNEAQ (reference sequence). This CDR3 comprises 16 residues. The trim removed 1 base at V and 5 bases at J, leaving 8 bases unmatched. CDR3 coding DNA: TGTGCCAGCAGCTTAGATTCTAGCGGGAGCTTCCACGAGCAGTACTTC. This gives the protein CASSLDSSGSFHEQYF.

V gene TRBV9 combines with J gene TRBJ2-2; tentatively, D is TRBD2 (6 bases). Germline-derived CDR1 and CDR2 are SGDLS and YYNGEE. The CDR3 is 16 residues long. The V end lost 3 bases, the J end lost 7 bases, and 19 bases lay between the germline ends. The CDR3 protein is CASSDRGGTPFGELFF. The CDR3 bases are TGTGCCAGCAGCGATAGAGGCGGGACCCCGTTCGGGGAGCTGTTTTTT.

The chain employs TRBV5-1 and TRBJ2-1; 11 bases match TRBD2. This CDR3 is 16 amino acids long. Germline-derived CDR1 and CDR2 are SGHRS and YFSETQ. V gave up 0 bases and J gave up 5 bases; unmatched junction bases: 4. The CDR3 DNA is TGCGCCAGCAGCTTGGTTGGTAGCGGGGGGGACAATGAGCAGTTCTTC. Its translation: CASSLVGSGGDNEQFF.

The gene calls are TRBV5-5 and TRBJ2-2; 8 bases align to TRBD2. The ends lost 6 bases at V and 0 bases at J; junction bases unmatched: 16. The CDR3 extends over 19 amino acids. Germline loops: CDR1 SGHKS, CDR2 YYEKEE (reference sequence). CDR3 loop: CASIYEAGTRGANTGELFF. For the CDR3, the DNA is TGTGCCAGCATCTACGAAGCAGGCACGCGGGGGGCGAACACCGGGGAGCTGTTTTTT.

This clone was observed a handful of times. The rearrangement links TRBV30 to TRBJ1-6; the D gene is possibly TRBD1 (6 bases). The V end lost 2 bases, the J end lost 1 base, and 12 bases lay between the germline ends. There are 16 residues in the CDR3. The V gene's germline CDR1 is GTSNPN and CDR2 SVGIG (reference sequence). The CDR3 is CAWSFRGRSYNSPLHF. The CDR3 DNA is TGTGCCTGGAGTTTCAGGGGAAGATCCTATAATTCACCCCTCCACTTT.

The V and J genes are TRBV7-3 and TRBJ2-3, with 7 bases identical to TRBD1. This CDR3 is built from 15 residues. V lost 4 bases to trimming and J lost 2 bases; unmatched junction nucleotides: 6. The germline V gene encodes CDR1 SGHTA and CDR2 FQGTGA. CDR3 region: CASSSTGTDTDTQYF. CDR3 DNA: TGTGCCAGCAGCTCAACCGGGACAGACACAGATACGCAGTATTTT.

The chain combines TRBV6-5 with TRBJ2-3; D call uncertain. Germline values: CDR1 MNHEY, CDR2 SVGAGI. Trimming removed 0 bases at V and 2 bases at J, with 9 bases between. The CDR3 length is 15 residues. CDR3 DNA sequence: TGTGCCAGCAGTTACTCGAATAGCTTCACAGATACGCAGTATTTT. This encodes CASSYSNSFTDTQYF.

The chain is built from TRBV7-2 and TRBJ1-6, with no clear D. Germline loops: CDR1 SGHTA, CDR2 FQGNSA. The germline V and J ends were trimmed by 5 bases and 3 bases, with 11 bases remaining between them. The CDR3 spans 15 residues. The CDR3 DNA reads TGTGCCAGCAGCCACTCGGGGAACTATAATTCACCCCTCCACTTT. Amino acids: CASSHSGNYNSPLHF.

V usage is TRBV7-6 and J usage is TRBJ1-6, with D unresolved. The CDR3 sequence is 16 residues long. V was pared by 1 base and J by 5 bases, with 12 bases between. CDR1 SGHVS and CDR2 FNYEAQ come from the germline V gene. The CDR3, as DNA: TGTGCCAGCAGCTTAGGTCGGTCGGTACATAATTCACCCCTCCACTTT. Translated, it gives CASSLGRSVHNSPLHF.

The genes are TRBV7-9 and TRBJ2-7, with TRBD2 identical over 9 bases. The CDR3 runs 15 residues. CDR1 is SEHNR and CDR2 is FQNEAQ in the germline V gene (reference sequence). J was trimmed by 6 bases and V by 3 bases; bases with no gene match: 9. CDR3 residues: CASSLVASGIPEQYF. CDR3 nucleotides: TGTGCCAGCAGCTTGGTTGCTAGCGGGATCCCCGAGCAGTACTTC.

This clone appeared a single time. The J gene is TRBJ2-5, the V gene TRBV4-1; no firm D call. The CDR3 is 14 amino acids. V lost 6 bases and J lost 2, with 13 bases in between. CDR1 MGHRA and CDR2 YSYEKL come from the germline V gene. The CDR3 bases are TGCGCCAGCAGTCCCCTAGTAGGTCAAGAGACCCAGTACTTC. This codes for CASSPLVGQETQYF.

The CDR3 loop is CASSFGQVDSNQPQHF. The CDR3 bases are TGTGCCAGCAGTTTTGGGCAGGTTGACTCCAATCAGCCCCAGCATTTT. The chain is built from TRBV28 and TRBJ1-5; D remains ambiguous. The CDR3 runs 16 residues. V was trimmed by 3 bases and J by 3 bases, leaving 15 bases between them. CDR1 and CDR2 (germline): MDHEN, SYDVKM.

This chain uses TRBV6-6 with TRBJ2-1; D is possibly TRBD2 (5 bases). The germline V gene encodes CDR1 MNHNY and CDR2 SVGAGI (reference sequence). V was clipped by 0 bases and J by 8 bases, with 5 bases between them. CDR3 length equals 12 residues. CDR3 loop: CASSYSRDEQFF. CDR3 nucleotide sequence: TGTGCCAGCAGTTACTCGAGGGATGAGCAGTTCTTC.